The 6 T cell receptor beta chains reported below all come from one sample, sequenced in a study of a mutant IDH1 vaccine in newly diagnosed glioma (dated by TCRdb to about 2021). The library was generated by the immunoSEQ multiplex PCR assay. TCRdb retrieved this table from immuneACCESS and kept in-frame rearrangements only. Not all clones are present; in checked studies, unresolved V genes account for under half, and no reason is known for the remainder. The sample data list around 130,000 clones, and roughly 75% of these were observed just once. Of the sample, under 7% is held by the ten largest clones. Their antigens remain unidentified. Sample time point, as interpreted from the label and publication: week 11, during vaccination. Each vaccine dose, consisting of 300 ug of a 20-mer mutant IDH1 peptide in Montanide, was administered subcutaneously with topical imiquimod. The sequences come from PBMCs, collected from a glioma patient whose treatment included an IDH1 peptide vaccine. These receptors originate from a man in his forties with glioma.

The chain couples TRBV6-6 to TRBJ1-1; TRBD1 matches at 7 bases. CDR1 MNHNY and CDR2 SVGAGI come from the germline V gene (reference sequence). J gave up 6 bases and V 2 bases, and 9 bases lay outside the gene matches. This CDR3 has 15 amino acids. DNA of the CDR3: TGTGCCAGCAGTTACCCGACAGGGACTAAAGCTGAAGCTTTCTTT. This gives the protein CASSYPTGTKAEAFF.

This clone was counted a single time. The chain combines TRBV2 with TRBJ1-3, with 7 bases fitting TRBD1. Trimming at V came to 2 bases and at J to 3 bases, leaving 4 bases not matched to a gene. Looked up from germline, CDR1 is SNHLY and CDR2 is FYNNEI. The CDR3 spans 15 residues. The DNA of the CDR3 is TGTGCCAGCAGTGAACGAACAGGGGTTGGAAACACCATATATTTT. Encoded protein: CASSERTGVGNTIYF.

The chain links TRBV29-1 to TRBJ1-1; D perhaps matches TRBD1 (6 bases). The CDR3 runs to 12 residues. CDR1 and CDR2 from the germline V gene are SQVTM and ANQGSEA. V was shortened by 4 bases and J by 5 bases, with 11 bases between the two germline ends. The CDR3 DNA reads as TGCAGCGTTGCAGGGGCGAGAACTGAAGCTTTCTTT. Translated: CSVAGARTEAFF.

This clone came up once. The V and J genes are TRBV9 and TRBJ2-3; perhaps TRBD2 as D (5 bases). Germline V lookup: CDR1 SGDLS, CDR2 YYNGEE. Trimming took off 2 bases at V and 4 bases at J, with 14 bases between the two ends. The CDR3 totals 15 residues. CDR3 sequence reads: CASSVYGGGADTQYF. Written as DNA, the CDR3 is TGTGCCAGCAGCGTCTATGGCGGAGGCGCAGATACGCAGTATTTT. Complete variable domain (other parts from reference TRBV9 and TRBJ2-3): DSGVTQTPKHLITATGQRVTLRCSPRSGDLSVYWYQQSLDQGLQFLIQYYNGEERAKGNILERFSAQQFPDLHSELNLSSLELGDSALYFCASSVYGGGADTQYFGPGTRLTVL.

This sequence joins TRBV21-1 and TRBJ2-3; TRBD2 is the table's D call and was not checked against the DNA. TRBV21-1 is assigned pseudogene status. The CDR3 totals 14 residues. The CDR3: CASSKAYRTDTQYF. The DNA for the CDR3 is TGTGCCAGCAGCAAAGCGTATCGCACAGATACGCAGTATTTT.

In its sample, this clone was seen once. The chain employs TRBV19 and TRBJ1-6; 7 nucleotides line up with TRBD1. Germline V gives CDR1 LNHDA, CDR2 SQIVND (reference sequence). Trimming removed 6 bases from V and 7 bases from J; junction bases left unmatched: 12. This CDR3 is built from 16 residues. The CDR3 DNA reads as TGTGCCAGTAGCCATTCCCGACAGGGTGTCAATTCACCCCTCCACTTT. Translating it yields CASSHSRQGVNSPLHF.